The 8 T cell receptor beta chains presented below share a single source sample, sequenced in a study of cytotoxic CD8 clonotypes in ibrutinib-treated CLL. Generated by immunoSEQ multiplex PCR, the TCRdb table keeps only in-frame clones and is missing some. The repertoire holds about 140,000 clones, with around 84% as singletons. The source material was PBMCs, sampled after 36 months of ibrutinib treatment. These receptors were collected from a human donor with chronic lymphocytic leukemia.

The J gene is TRBJ1-3, the V gene TRBV12-5, with D perhaps TRBD1 (5 bases). This CDR3 comprises 14 residues. Trimming pared 1 base from V and 7 bases from J, leaving 11 bases between. Germline V lookup: CDR1 LGHNT, CDR2 FRNRAP. The CDR3 loop reads CASGLAPEGNTIYF. DNA for the CDR3: TGTGCTAGTGGTTTGGCCCCGGAGGGGAACACCATATATTTT.

The V gene is TRBV19, the J gene TRBJ2-5, with 8 bases that match TRBD2. Germline V gives CDR1 LNHDA, CDR2 SQIVND (reference sequence). This CDR3 comprises 15 residues. V lost 5 bases to trimming and J lost 3 bases; unmatched junction nucleotides: 8. The CDR3 coding sequence is TGTGCCAGTAGTGGAAGGTATAGCGGGGAAGAGACCCAGTACTTC. Residues: CASSGRYSGEETQYF.

This chain joins TRBV13 and TRBJ2-7; D possibly matches TRBD1 or TRBD2 (5 bases each). The germline V gene encodes CDR1 PRHDT and CDR2 FYEKMQ (reference sequence). The CDR3 contains 14 residues. V was pared by 5 bases and J by 2 bases, with 13 bases between. CDR3 residues: CASSEGPGPYEQYF. The CDR3 nucleotides are TGTGCCAGCAGCGAGGGCCCAGGGCCCTACGAGCAGTACTTC.

The genes are TRBV9 and TRBJ2-5; the D is unclear. CDR1 and CDR2 from the germline V gene are SGDLS and YYNGEE. This CDR3 is 13 amino acids long. V was pared by 2 bases and J by 5 bases, with 10 bases between. Written as DNA, the CDR3 is TGTGCCAGCAGCGTTCCGGCAGAGGAGACCCAGTACTTC. The encoded protein is CASSVPAEETQYF.

V and J are TRBV10-1 and TRBJ2-3; 7 nucleotides align to TRBD2. The CDR3 covers 11 residues. Germline loops: CDR1 WNHNN, CDR2 SYGVQD (reference sequence). V trimming: 6 bases; J trimming: 6 bases; junction bases outside the gene matches: 0. CDR3 protein: CASSGGDTQYF. For the CDR3, the DNA is TGCGCCAGCAGCGGGGGGGATACGCAGTATTTT.

This clone was counted a single time. The junction and the germline gene differ at one end; a read error may be behind it. The CDR3 DNA sequence: TGTGCCAGCAGTGAACCTGGACAGCCCTACGGGCAGTACTTC. Translated: CASSEPGQPYGQYF. The rearrangement links TRBV6-1 to TRBJ2-7; possibly TRBD1 for D (6 bases). The CDR3 runs to 14 residues. The germline gives CDR1 MNHNS, CDR2 SASEGT.

This chain links TRBV27 with TRBJ1-2, with D unresolved. This CDR3 contains 14 residues. V was clipped by 0 bases and J by 0 bases, with 5 bases between them. Germline lookup yields CDR1 MNHEY and CDR2 SMNVEV (reference sequence). CDR3 DNA sequence: TGTGCCAGCAGTTTATCGCTCGCTAACTATGGCTACACCTTC. Protein: CASSLSLANYGYTF.

The V and J genes are TRBV20-1 and TRBJ2-7; no clear D gene. V dropped 2 bases and J dropped 2 bases, with 4 bases sitting between them. The CDR3 spans 11 residues. Germline assignment: CDR1 DFQATT and CDR2 SNEGSKA (reference sequence). The CDR3 spells CSARTTYEQYF. The DNA of the CDR3 is TGCAGTGCTAGAACAACCTACGAGCAGTACTTC.